A single sample is the source of the 2 T cell receptor beta chains below, sequenced in a study of regulatory T cells in long-lasting Graves disease. Construction of the TCR beta libraries employed iRepertoire HTBI primers in conjunction with Arm-PCR of CDR3 regions. TCRdb passed the multiplex PCR reads through MiXCR, listing each CDR3 protein once. The sample consists of about 340,000 distinct CDR3 sequences, roughly 21% of them appearing once. Specified time point: persistent/refractory GD, antithyroid drugs over 5 years with positive TRAb. The TCR library was made from RNA that had been extracted from PBMCs in TRIzol. This sample comprised peripheral blood mononuclear cells (PBMCs), obtained when the disease was refractory, from a patient treated with antithyroid drugs. Every receptor here comes from a female donor with Graves disease.

This clonotype has ten or more counts. J is TRBJ1-2 and V is TRBV11-2, with D tentatively TRBD1 (6 bases). Trimming removed 1 base at V and 4 bases at J, with 7 bases between. The germline V gene encodes CDR1 SGHAT and CDR2 FQNNGV. The CDR3 spans 13 residues. The CDR3 region is CASSLGGGYGYTF. CDR3 in DNA: TGTGCCAGCAGCTTAGGAGGGGGCTATGGCTACACCTTC. Complete variable domain (other parts from reference TRBV11-2 and TRBJ1-2): EAGVAQSPRYKIIEKRQSVAFWCNPISGHATLYWYQQILGQGPKLLIQFQNNGVVDDSQLPKDRFSAERLKGVDSTLKIQPAKLEDSAVYLCASSLGGGYGYTFGSGTRLTVV.

Many counts were recorded for this clonotype. The genes are TRBV28 and TRBJ1-4; D call uncertain. This CDR3 region has 19 residues. V lost 3 bases and J 5 bases, leaving 25 bases between the germline ends. CDR1 and CDR2 from the germline V gene are MDHEN and SYDVKM. The CDR3 DNA follows: TGTGCCAGCAGTTTCTTGGACGAGACCCTCACCGCCTCGAATGAAAAACTGTTTTTT. It yields the protein CASSFLDETLTASNEKLFF. Combining the CDR3 with reference TRBV28 and TRBJ1-4 gives the whole variable domain DVKVTQSSRYLVKRTGEKVFLECVQDMDHENMFWYRQDPGLGLRLIYFSYDVKMKEKGDIPEGYSVSREKKERFSLILESASTNQTSMYLCASSFLDETLTASNEKLFFGSGTQLSVL.